The rows below give T cell receptor beta chains drawn from one sample of a study of blood T cell repertoires in COVID-19. Data came from immunoSEQ multiplex PCR; TCRdb stores just in-frame clones and leaves some out. The sample lists about 210,000 clones, roughly four fifths occurring once. The sequenced material came from peripheral blood. The receptors here all came from a woman in her thirties or forties with acute or convalescent COVID-19. Both conserved end residues are part of each CDR3. The D gene is left open where the match is weak. Clone size is not always given. Where it is, it says once, few, many or a class for expanded clones.

>TRBJ2-2|NA|TRBV4-3|TRBD2|20
CASSQGVYGTSWGGTGELFF
TGCGCCAGCAGCCAAGGGGTTTATGGGACTAGTTGGGGGGGGACCGGGGAGCTGTTTTTT
>TRBJ1-6|NA|TRBV2|TRBD1|18
CASRPGDRQSSYNSPLHF
TGTGCCAGCAGGCCCGGGGACAGGCAAAGCTCCTATAATTCACCCCTCCACTTT
>TRBJ2-3|NA|TRBV6-5|NA|13
CASGGAGADTQYF
TGTGCCAGCGGGGGGGCCGGGGCAGATACGCAGTATTTT
>TRBJ2-2|NA|TRBV5-1|TRBD1|15
CASRAGTGRSGELFF
TGCGCCAGCAGGGCCGGGACAGGGAGGTCCGGGGAGCTGTTTTTT
>TRBJ2-3|NA|TRBV2|NA|10
CALRTDTQYF
TGTGCCCTTCGCACAGATACGCAGTATTTT
>TRBJ2-7|NA|TRBV5-1|TRBD1|12
CASSTGTAGQYF
TGCGCCAGCAGCACCGGGACAGCTGGGCAGTACTTC
>TRBJ1-6|NA|TRBV6-2/TRBV6-3|NA|13
CASSTGLLSPLHF
TGTGCCAGCAGCACAGGCTTGCTATCACCCCTCCACTTT
>TRBJ1-3|NA|TRBV13|NA|15
CASSPTFGLTDTIYF
TGTGCCAGCAGTCCGACGTTCGGACTGACGGACACCATATATTTT
>TRBJ1-6|NA|TRBV30|NA|15
CAWGKTTGGNSPLHF
TGTGCCTGGGGAAAAACGACAGGTGGTAATTCACCCCTCCACTTT
>TRBJ1-3|NA|TRBV5-5|NA|17
CASSLFGVEDSGNTIYF
TGTGCCAGCAGCTTATTCGGGGTTGAAGACTCTGGAAACACCATATATTTT
>TRBJ1-2|NA|TRBV10-3|NA|11
CAISVNYGYTF
TGTGCCATCAGTGTAAACTATGGCTACACCTTC
>TRBJ1-3|NA|TRBV4-1|TRBD1|16
CASSQEGQGAGNTIYF
TGCGCCAGCAGCCAAGAGGGACAGGGGGCCGGAAACACCATATATTTT
>TRBJ1-2|NA|TRBV5-5|TRBD1|14
CASSLRGQDDGYTF
TGTGCCAGCAGCTTGAGGGGGCAGGACGATGGCTACACCTTC
>TRBJ2-7|NA|TRBV2|TRBD2|14
CATSRVAGTYEQYF
TGTGCCACCTCGCGGGTAGCGGGAACCTACGAGCAGTACTTC
>TRBJ2-1|NA|TRBV3-1/TRBV3-2|NA|12
CASSPNWNEQFF
TGTGCCAGCAGCCCCAACTGGAATGAGCAGTTCTTC
>TRBJ1-6|NA|TRBV19|NA|15
CASSTYGEGNSPLHF
TGTGCCAGTAGTACCTACGGGGAGGGAAATTCACCCCTCCACTTT
>TRBJ2-7|NA|TRBV5-6|NA|13
CASSPRGSYEQYF
TGTGCCAGCAGCCCCAGGGGTTCCTACGAGCAGTACTTC
>TRBJ2-1|once|TRBV14|NA|17
CASSQDLPGIGYNEQFF
TGTGCCAGCAGCCAAGATCTTCCGGGAATCGGCTACAATGAGCAGTTCTTC
>TRBJ2-1|NA|TRBV11-2|NA|11
CASRYTDEQFF
TGTGCCAGCAGATATACGGATGAGCAGTTCTTC
>TRBJ2-1|once|TRBV6-5|TRBD2|14
CASTRAGGGDEQFF
TGTGCCAGCACCCGAGCGGGGGGCGGGGATGAGCAGTTCTTC